The clone carrying this TCR beta chain has ten or more counts. The antigen is not known. These data originate in a study of T-cell memory formation after mild COVID-19. Overall study: Clusters of TCRs were largely donor specific.

UMIs and sample barcodes were carried by the TCR alpha and TCR beta cDNA libraries that 5'RACE produced using constant-segment primers. In TCRdb, the 5' RACE reads were re-called with MiXCR into one record per CDR3 protein. The sample lists 120,000 to 150,000 distinct CDR3 sequences, 5.5% to 7% occurring once. Study-level findings and limits: Contracting clones from day 15 to 85 showed balanced CD4/CD8; later expanders favored CD4+. Still unconfirmed is whether the second-wave clones peaking on day 37 recognized SARS-CoV-2.

V was clipped by 4 bases and J by 1 base; unmatched bases: 10. The germline gives CDR1 SGHRS, CDR2 YFSETQ. There are 16 residues in the CDR3. Sequencing used PBMCs or a T cell subset sorted from them (not recorded which). The V gene is TRBV5-1, the J gene TRBJ1-1; TRBD1 aligns across 7 bases. The sequence derives from an adult woman who had mild COVID-19 (a few samples of this study predate the infection). Cell type and time point are not known. The CDR3, as DNA: TGCGCCAGCAGCACTGGGGACAGAAGCGGGAACACTGAAGCTTTCTTT. Protein sequence: CASSTGDRSGNTEAFF.